This T cell receptor beta chain was sequenced in a study of blood T cell repertoires in COVID-19. Study-level background: From T cells, B-cell-depleted T cells, or PBMCs came the material, which was cDNA or gDNA.

In the study's own analysis: Reference gene primer amplification gave nucleated cell count estimates. The table came from immunoSEQ multiplex PCR; TCRdb's copy has only in-frame clones and leaves some out. V, J and clone size were drawn from that table, and D and trimming were deduced from the DNA. Among under 300,000 clones listed, about four fifths were seen once. Per the germline V gene, CDR1 is SGHRS and CDR2 is YFSETQ. The V and J ends lost 0 bases and 4 bases respectively, with 4 bases between them. The CDR3 runs to 12 residues. This sequence joins TRBV5-1 and TRBJ1-2; D unresolved. The clonotype originates from a woman in her late teens or twenties with acute or convalescent COVID-19. The sample consisted of peripheral blood. In nucleotides, the CDR3 is TGCGCCAGCAGCTTGGGTCTCTATGGCTACACCTTC. It codes for CASSLGLYGYTF.